A selection of T cell receptor beta chains follows, all from one sample in a study of identical twins. TCRdb used MiXCR to reprocess the 5' RACE reads, holding one entry per CDR3 protein. Among 150,000 or so distinct CDR3 sequences, under 4.5% were seen once, and the ten largest hold approximately 7.7%. The sequenced sample consisted of memory T cells sorted from blood. Receptors originate from a man between 18 and 29 years old in good health. The CDR3 runs from the conserved cysteine through the conserved F or W. D genes are given only for firm matches. Some rows have no size entry. The others give once, few or many, or a class for an expanded clone.

d_call	clone_size	j_call	v_call	cdr3_nt	cdr3_aa
-	many	TRBJ2-2	TRBV20-1	TGCAGTGCTAGAGATGTGGGGCAGGGCCGGGCCGGGGAGCTGTTTTTT	CSARDVGQGRAGELFF
-	many	TRBJ2-7	TRBV7-2	TGTGCCACCTCCCTCCGACTAGTTGGTGTGTACGAGCAGTACTTC	CATSLRLVGVYEQYF
-	many	TRBJ1-6	TRBV6-1	TGTGCCAGCAGTAAGGGCGATTCACCCCTCCACTTT	CASSKGDSPLHF
TRBD2	many	TRBJ2-5	TRBV29-1	TGCAGCGTTGAATCGACTAGCGGGATAGGGGAGACCCAGTACTTC	CSVESTSGIGETQYF
-	many	TRBJ1-3	TRBV5-5	TGTGCCAGCAGCTTGGGACCGGCGAACACCATATATTTT	CASSLGPANTIYF
-	many	TRBJ2-6	TRBV18	TGTGCCAGCTCACCACTTTTTGCCCTTGAGGCCAACGTCCTGACTTTC	CASSPLFALEANVLTF
-	many	TRBJ2-3	TRBV5-6	TGTGCCAGCAGCTTGGGTACCTTCACAGATACGCAGTATTTT	CASSLGTFTDTQYF
TRBD1	many	TRBJ2-1	TRBV5-1	TGCGCCAGCAGCTTCGGGGGCACAGGGGGTTTCAATGAGCAGTTCTTC	CASSFGGTGGFNEQFF
-	many	TRBJ1-1	TRBV28	TGTGCCAGCAGTTTACCCGGGACGTTGGACACTGAAGCTTTCTTT	CASSLPGTLDTEAFF
-	many	TRBJ2-2	TRBV7-3	TGTGCCAGCAGCACTAAGCGGACCGGGGAGCTGTTTTTT	CASSTKRTGELFF
-	many	TRBJ2-1	TRBV24-1	TGTGCCACCAGTGATCTCCCGGGACGGGAATACAATGAGCAGTTCTTC	CATSDLPGREYNEQFF
-	-	TRBJ2-2	TRBV7-6	TGTGCCAGCAGCTTATTCCATCGGAGCGGGGAGCTGTTTTTT	CASSLFHRSGELFF
TRBD1	many	TRBJ2-7	TRBV6-5	TGTGCCAGCAGTTACTTAGGGGCAGGGGGCTACGAGCAGTACTTC	CASSYLGAGGYEQYF
-	many	TRBJ1-2	TRBV10-3	TGTGCCATCAGTGGACATTCATCCGGCTATGGCTACACCTTC	CAISGHSSGYGYTF
-	many	TRBJ2-5	TRBV5-1	TGCGCCAGCAACCCGTTTCAGGTTCGAGAGACCCAGTACTTC	CASNPFQVRETQYF
-	many	TRBJ2-5	TRBV7-9	TGTGCCAGCAGCTTCCAAGGGAGGTCTCAAGAGACCCAGTACTTC	CASSFQGRSQETQYF
-	many	TRBJ1-3	TRBV28	TGTGCCAGCAGTTGGTCGGGCTCTGGAAACACCATATATTTT	CASSWSGSGNTIYF
-	many	TRBJ2-1	TRBV4-3	TGCGCCAGCAGCCAAGATTCTTCTAGCCCCAATGAGCAGTTCTTC	CASSQDSSSPNEQFF
-	many	TRBJ1-4	TRBV4-1	TGCGCCAGCGGATCCCTCAGGGGAACTAATGAAAAACTGTTTTTT	CASGSLRGTNEKLFF
-	many	TRBJ1-3	TRBV5-1	TGCGCCAGCAGCTTATCGGACGGAGGAAACACCATATATTTT	CASSLSDGGNTIYF
-	-	TRBJ2-6	TRBV30	TGTGCCTGGGCCTTCAGGGGATCGGGGGCCAACGTCCTGACTTTC	CAWAFRGSGANVLTF
-	many	TRBJ2-2	TRBV9	TGTGCCGTCCCAGGGCCCGCCGGGGAGCTGTTTTTT	CAVPGPAGELFF
-	many	TRBJ1-4	TRBV20-1	TGCAGTGCTAGAGCTGGGGGTGACGAAAAACTGTTTTTT	CSARAGGDEKLFF
-	many	TRBJ1-4	TRBV5-6	TGTGCCAGCAGCTTGGGAGTTTTACCTTATGAAAAACTGTTTTTT	CASSLGVLPYEKLFF
-	many	TRBJ2-2	TRBV7-6	TGTGCCAGCAGCAAATGGGGAGGGGAGCTGTTTTTT	CASSKWGGELFF
-	-	TRBJ2-2	TRBV28	TGTGCCAGCAGGCGGACGAACACCGGGGAGCTGTTTTTT	CASRRTNTGELFF
-	many	TRBJ2-1	TRBV3-1	TGTGCCAGCAGCCCTCCTAATAATTACAATGAGCAGTTCTTC	CASSPPNNYNEQFF
-	many	TRBJ2-5	TRBV7-9	TGTGCCAGCGTGGGAGAAGAGACCCAGTACTTC	CASVGEETQYF
-	many	TRBJ2-7	TRBV11-1	TGTGCCAGCAACCCCCAGGGCGGCTACGAGCAGTACTTC	CASNPQGGYEQYF
-	many	TRBJ1-1	TRBV20-1	TGCAGTGCTAGGGTCGGCAGGAACACTGAAGCTTTCTTT	CSARVGRNTEAFF
TRBD1	many	TRBJ2-7	TRBV5-1	TGCGCCAGCAGCCTCCCGGGACAGTCCTACGAGCAGTACTTC	CASSLPGQSYEQYF
TRBD1	many	TRBJ1-5	TRBV6-2/TRBV6-3	TGTGCCAGCAGCCCGGGACAGACGTGGGGCAATCAGCCCCAGCATTTT	CASSPGQTWGNQPQHF
-	many	TRBJ1-5	TRBV10-3	TGTGCCATCAGTGATTCTAGGGATCAGCCCCAGCATTTT	CAISDSRDQPQHF
-	few	TRBJ1-3	TRBV30	TGTGCCTGGAGTGTAGGCCCCTCTGGAAACACCATATATTTT	CAWSVGPSGNTIYF
-	many	TRBJ1-1	TRBV29-1	TGCAGCGCTGTTGGTATTAACACTGAAGCTTTCTTT	CSAVGINTEAFF
-	many	TRBJ2-1	TRBV4-1	TGCGCCAGCAGCCAAGACCGACCCTCCTACAATGAGCAGTTCTTC	CASSQDRPSYNEQFF
TRBD2	-	TRBJ2-2	TRBV30	TGTGCCTGGAGTGGCGGGAGGGCATGGGCTGGGGAGCTGTTTTTT	CAWSGGRAWAGELFF
-	many	TRBJ1-1	TRBV12-3/TRBV12-4	TGTGCCAGCACCTACGGCGGGTACACTGAAGCTTTCTTT	CASTYGGYTEAFF
-	many	TRBJ2-2	TRBV9	TGTGCCAGCAGCGTAAGCAGGGTCTACGGGGAGCTGTTTTTT	CASSVSRVYGELFF
-	many	TRBJ2-2	TRBV5-6	TGTGCCAGCAGCTCGGGACAGCTTCGACTAGCGATTAACACCGGGGAGCTGTTTTTT	CASSSGQLRLAINTGELFF
-	many	TRBJ1-1	TRBV6-5	TGTGCCAGCAGTTACGGGGGGGTTGACACTGAAGCTTTCTTT	CASSYGGVDTEAFF
-	many	TRBJ1-4	TRBV7-8	TGTGCCAGCAGGCTGGACACAGCTGCAACTAATGAAAAACTGTTTTTT	CASRLDTAATNEKLFF
-	many	TRBJ2-7	TRBV20-1	TGCAGTGCTCCACACATAACAGGGTTCGAGCAGTACTTC	CSAPHITGFEQYF
TRBD2	many	TRBJ2-1	TRBV7-2	TGTGCCAGCAGCTCCCTCCGTAGCGGGGAATACAATGAGCAGTTCTTC	CASSSLRSGEYNEQFF
-	many	TRBJ2-6	TRBV5-1	TGCGCCAGCAGCCGCGAAGGGCCCGGGGCCAACGTCCTGACTTTC	CASSREGPGANVLTF
-	many	TRBJ2-5	TRBV29-1	TGCAGCGTTGCGAGACAAGAGACCCAGTACTTC	CSVARQETQYF
TRBD2	many	TRBJ2-1	TRBV7-9	TGTGCCAGCAGCTTGACTAGCGGGAGGAATGAGCAGTTCTTC	CASSLTSGRNEQFF
TRBD2	many	TRBJ2-2	TRBV4-1	TGCGCCAGCAGCCAGGGAGGGTTTGACACCGGGGAGCTGTTTTTT	CASSQGGFDTGELFF
-	many	TRBJ2-5	TRBV2	TGTGCCAGCAGCCGCGCTAACAGGGAGGCGGCCCAGTACTTC	CASSRANREAAQYF
-	few	TRBJ2-5	TRBV10-3	TGTGCCATCAGTGAGTCTTTGGGGCAGACACAAGAGACCCAGTACTTC	CAISESLGQTQETQYF
-	many	TRBJ2-1	TRBV6-1	TGTGCCAGCAGCGACCGCTCAACAGGGCGTGAGCAGTTCTTC	CASSDRSTGREQFF
TRBD2	few	TRBJ2-5	TRBV5-1	TGCGCCAGCAGCGCGACGGACAATGGGACTAGCGGTGGGGAGACCCAGTACTTC	CASSATDNGTSGGETQYF
-	many	TRBJ1-4	TRBV19	TGTGCCAGTCAATGGAGGCCGAGGGAAAAACTGTTTTTT	CASQWRPREKLFF
-	many	TRBJ1-1	TRBV15	TGTGCCACCAGCACAGGCTCCTATGAAGCTTTCTTT	CATSTGSYEAFF
-	many	TRBJ2-5	TRBV27	TGTGCCAGCAGTTTTTCGGCACTCGGGGGGCTGGAGACCCAGTACTTC	CASSFSALGGLETQYF